This T cell receptor (beta chain) was obtained from a study of neurological immune-mediated disorders (dated by TCRdb to between 2018 and 2020). With regard to the full study: The study compared peripheral blood TCR-beta repertoires of HTLV-I-associated myelopathy (HAM/TSP) patients, multiple sclerosis patients and healthy controls using UMI-based sequencing. The cohort included 60 to 75 subjects: some 14 with HAM/TSP, about 34 with multiple sclerosis, and around 20 healthy controls. Longitudinal HAM/TSP and healthy donors were sampled at 3 time-points each (3-40 month intervals). Alongside PBMC samples, the set of 106 TCR-beta libraries contained longitudinal samples, technical triplicates, and paired CD4+ and CD8+ T-cell subsets that had been sorted. Study-level results and caveats: The highest TCR clonal expansion was observed in HAM/TSP patients, whereas the lowest was observed in MS patients, even when compared with healthy controls. No identical CDR3 amino acid sequences were shared among expanded clones across subjects, suggesting private TCR-beta repertoires in all groups.

cDNA was synthesized by template-switch 5'RACE using a primer with a 10-nucleotide random unique molecular identifier that tagged each TCR transcript. Each sequencing run produced over 160 million TCR-beta sequences covering 15-18 subjects. The RNeasy kit was used to extract total RNA. TCR-beta VDJ regions were amplified with primers for the TCR constant region and the 5'RACE anchor, using the KAPA Real-time Library Amplification kit. A first PCR added sample indexes and Illumina adaptors, after which a second PCR increased the library yield. The roughly 650 bp TCR product was size-selected on a 2% E-gel SizeSelection system after Ampure bead purification. Before pooling, libraries had their quality checked on a Bioanalyzer, their concentration measured with Qubit, and their quantity determined with the Kapa Library Quantification kit. An Illumina HiSeq 2500 sequenced the libraries paired-end 2 x 150 bp. To increase sequence diversity, about 25-31% phiX was spiked into each library pool. Per the original workflow: Quality-filtered reads were processed with the UMI-based MiGEC pipeline, and over 90% of raw TCR sequences were removed by the MiGEC pipeline during error correction. VDJ genes were aligned to IMGT germline references, and each clonotype was defined by a unique CDR3 amino acid sequence together with V-J genes. Clonal expansion, Shannon diversity, and CDR3 relatedness (CalcPairwiseDistances, ClusterSamples) were evaluated with VDJtools, and phylogenetic trees were built with CLCbio workbench. A clone was classed as expanded if it had 8 or more unique UMIs, a cutoff based on coefficient-of-variation modelling across technical triplicates. The public reads were reanalyzed by TCRdb: fastp trimming at Q25, MiXCR alignment, in-frame beta chains only. CDR3 protein duplicates are merged, each entry listing the most common genes and DNA. These V and J calls originate from TCRdb's pipeline instead of the authors' own analysis. In all, the sample holds 47,000 or so distinct CDR3 sequences, and about 9.1% of those were seen once. About 1.6% of the sample rests with the top ten.

CDR1 and CDR2 are read off the germline V gene (reference sequence) as LNHNV and YYDKDF. V is shortened by 5 bases, J by 4 bases, and the region joining them spans 15 bases. The CDR3 holds 15 amino acids from the cysteine to the phenylalanine. Only the CDR3 part of the read is kept: 45 bases, read in frame from the first base. The meaning of the sample's time point label: longitudinal time-point 1 (baseline). The healthy controls were volunteers from a blood bank in Maryland, USA. For the unsorted PBMC libraries, 2 million PBMCs were stored in RNAlater at -80 degrees C until RNA extraction and were used to generate the libraries. PBMCs were separated from peripheral blood using Ficoll-Hypaque density gradient centrifugation and then cryopreserved in liquid nitrogen. This clonotype appeared many times. The clone's antigen remains unknown. One base away there is no much larger clone; base qualities are not given.

The sample was PBMCs. The chain is encoded by TRBV15 joined to TRBJ2-1, with a tentative D gene TRBD2 over 6 matching bases. The clonotype originates from a woman in her thirties or forties in good health. The CDR3 protein sequence reads: CATSPRASEYNEQFF. At the DNA level, the sequence is TGTGCCACCAGCCCTCGGGCTAGCGAGTACAATGAGCAGTTCTTC.